The 10 T cell receptor beta chains below all came from one sample that was sequenced in a study of T cell responses to AZD1222 COVID-19 vaccine. Libraries were prepared by immunoSEQ multiplex PCR; TCRdb keeps only in-frame clonotypes and omits some of them. Of approximately 180,000 clones detected, around 90% appear once; the ten largest clones hold approximately 7.7%. The sequenced sample was peripheral blood, obtained on day 0 of AZD1222 vaccination. The receptor source for this set is an adult in good health.

The chain recombines TRBV14 with TRBJ1-2; no clear D gene. CDR1 and CDR2 from the germline V gene are SGHDN and FVKESK. With 0 bases removed from V and 4 bases from J, the gap between germline ends came to 6 bases. The CDR3 runs to 13 residues. CDR3 residues: CASSQETVYGYTF. The DNA of the CDR3 is TGTGCCAGCAGCCAAGAGACTGTCTATGGCTACACCTTC.

The J gene is TRBJ1-1, the V gene TRBV27; 9 bases line up with TRBD1. With V trimmed by 2 bases and J by 4 bases, 2 bases remained unmatched. The CDR3 extends over 14 amino acids. The germline V gene has CDR1 MNHEY and CDR2 SMNVEV (reference sequence). For the CDR3, the DNA is TGTGCCAGCAGTTTAGACAGGGGGGGCACTGAAGCTTTCTTT. Translated: CASSLDRGGTEAFF.

This chain connects TRBV7-9 to TRBJ2-2, with D hard to call. The CDR3 contains 17 residues. CDR1 is SEHNR, CDR2 FQNEAQ, per germline (reference sequence). V lost 6 bases to trimming and J lost 0 bases, with 17 bases between them. CDR3 region: CASSPKFGSTNTGELFF. Written as DNA, the CDR3 is TGTGCCAGCAGTCCGAAGTTCGGGTCCACGAACACCGGGGAGCTGTTTTTT.

The chain uses TRBV4-2 and TRBJ2-7; a weak D match, TRBD2 (5 bases). Trimming cost V 9 bases and J 2 bases, with 20 bases left between them. CDR3 length: 15 amino acids. Germline V gene sequence: CDR1 LGHNA, CDR2 YNFKEQ. CDR3 DNA: TGTGCCAGTGCCCCCCTGATGGACTCCGCCTACGAGCAGTACTTC. Residues: CASAPLMDSAYEQYF.

The V gene is TRBV11-2, the J gene TRBJ2-7; D remains unclear. The CDR3 runs to 13 residues. Germline CDR1 reads SGHAT; CDR2 reads FQNNGV. V was shortened by 5 bases and J by 6 bases, with 14 bases between the two germline ends. CDR3 nucleotide sequence: TGTGCCAGCAGCCCCAGCTATGGGCGCGAGCAGTACTTC. It yields the protein CASSPSYGREQYF.

The chain links TRBV5-1 to TRBJ2-7, with TRBD1 matching over 7 bases. This CDR3 has 15 residues. CDR1 and CDR2 from the germline V gene are SGHRS and YFSETQ. V shed 0 bases and J 5 bases; nucleotides not matched to a gene: 8. CDR3: CASSLEGNRGHEQYF. The DNA for the CDR3 is TGCGCCAGCAGCTTGGAGGGGAACAGGGGCCACGAGCAGTACTTC.

This chain joins TRBV5-4 and TRBJ2-1, with D perhaps matching TRBD2 (5 bases). From germline, CDR1 is SGHNT and CDR2 YYREEE (reference sequence). The CDR3 is 15 amino acids. V gave up 2 bases and J gave up 7 bases, with 16 bases separating them. CDR3 nucleotides: TGTGCCAGCAGCTTTCCCGGGTTCGGGGTTAATGAGCAGTTCTTC. The encoded protein is CASSFPGFGVNEQFF.

The chain couples TRBV29-1 to TRBJ1-3, with D unresolved. V was shortened by 4 bases and J by 4 bases, with 17 bases between the two germline ends. CDR1 is SQVTM and CDR2 is ANQGSEA in the germline V gene. The CDR3 totals 15 residues. DNA of the CDR3: TGCAGCGTTGTGGGCACCAAGACCTCCGGAAACACCATATATTTT. This encodes CSVVGTKTSGNTIYF.

The rearrangement links TRBV6-5 to TRBJ1-1; D is undetermined. V lost 7 bases and J lost 5, with 17 bases in between. The germline gives CDR1 MNHEY, CDR2 SVGAGI. CDR3 length: 14 residues. The CDR3, as DNA: TGTGCCAGCACCCCGGGCGAGCGGGAAACTGAAGCTTTCTTT. Translating gives CASTPGERETEAFF.

V and J are TRBV3-1 (or the pseudogene TRBV3-2) and TRBJ2-7; 7 bases map to TRBD1. The CDR3 length is 14 residues. Trimming took 5 bases from V and 0 from J; bases not matched to a gene: 4. Germline V CDR1 and CDR2: LGHDT, YNNKEL (reference sequence). CDR3 loop: CASSSNRGSYEQYF. In DNA, the CDR3 is TGTGCCAGCAGCTCCAACAGGGGCTCCTACGAGCAGTACTTC.